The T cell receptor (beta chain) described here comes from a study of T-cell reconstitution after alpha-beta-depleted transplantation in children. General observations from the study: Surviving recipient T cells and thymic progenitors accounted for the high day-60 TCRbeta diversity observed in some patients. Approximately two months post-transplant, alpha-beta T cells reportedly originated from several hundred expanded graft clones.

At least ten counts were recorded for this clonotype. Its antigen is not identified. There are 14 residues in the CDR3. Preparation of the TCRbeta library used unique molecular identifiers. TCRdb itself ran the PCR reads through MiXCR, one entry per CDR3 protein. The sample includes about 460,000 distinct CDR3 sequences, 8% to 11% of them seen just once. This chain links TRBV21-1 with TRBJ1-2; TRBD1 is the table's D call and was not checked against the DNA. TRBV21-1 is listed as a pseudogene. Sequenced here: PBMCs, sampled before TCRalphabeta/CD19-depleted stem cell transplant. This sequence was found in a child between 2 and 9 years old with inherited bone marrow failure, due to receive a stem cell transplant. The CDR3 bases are TGTGCCAGCATGGTAGGGGGAGCTAACTATGGCTACACCTTC. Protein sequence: CASMVGGANYGYTF.